Presented here are 4 T cell receptor beta chains from one specimen sequenced in a study of cytomegalovirus exposure and HLA in healthy donors. Amplification used 60 Vbeta primers and 13 Jbeta primers. Sequenced by immunoSEQ multiplex PCR; TCRdb stores in-frame clones only, minus some. This sample has 150,000 to 200,000 clones, with roughly 77% found just once. Sequencing input: PBMCs. The receptors come from a woman aged 45-65 years in good health and CMV-seronegative.

V gene TRBV7-2 combines with J gene TRBJ2-1, with 10 bases matching TRBD2. After removal of 2 bases from V and 8 bases from J, the junction contained 3 bases not matched to a gene. This CDR3 has 14 residues. Germline CDR1 SGHTA, CDR2 FQGNSA. The CDR3 here is CASSLSGRGDEQFF. CDR3 nucleotides: TGTGCCAGCAGCTTAAGCGGGAGGGGGGATGAGCAGTTCTTC. Variable domain in full (rest from reference TRBV7-2 and TRBJ2-1): GAGVSQSPSNKVTEKGKDVELRCDPISGHTALYWYRQSLGQGLEFLIYFQGNSAPDKSGLPSDRFSAERTGGSVSTLTIQRTQQEDSAVYLCASSLSGRGDEQFFGPGTRLTVL.

The chain links TRBV4-1 to TRBJ1-2, with D possibly matching TRBD1 (6 bases). The V end was cut by 1 base, the J end by 1 base, with 7 bases between. The germline gives CDR1 MGHRA, CDR2 YSYEKL. There are 14 residues in the CDR3. The CDR3 DNA follows: TGCGCCAGCAGCCAAGCACAGGGTAACTATGGCTACACCTTC. This gives the protein CASSQAQGNYGYTF.

This clone was seen a single time. V is TRBV20-1 and J is TRBJ1-2; a weak D match, TRBD1 (5 bases). This CDR3 comprises 11 residues. Germline values: CDR1 DFQATT, CDR2 SNEGSKA (reference sequence). This CDR3 reads CSGGKGSGYTF. Written as DNA, the CDR3 is TGCAGCGGGGGAAAGGGGAGTGGCTACACCTTC.

The J gene is TRBJ1-5, the V gene TRBV19, with D possibly being TRBD1 (5 bases). V was cut by 1 base and J by 5 bases, with 12 bases left in between. CDR1 and CDR2 from the germline V gene are LNHDA and SQIVND (reference sequence). The CDR3 has 15 amino acids. CDR3 region: CASSIAVQGHQPQHF. As DNA, the CDR3 is TGTGCCAGTAGTATAGCGGTTCAGGGTCATCAGCCCCAGCATTTT.